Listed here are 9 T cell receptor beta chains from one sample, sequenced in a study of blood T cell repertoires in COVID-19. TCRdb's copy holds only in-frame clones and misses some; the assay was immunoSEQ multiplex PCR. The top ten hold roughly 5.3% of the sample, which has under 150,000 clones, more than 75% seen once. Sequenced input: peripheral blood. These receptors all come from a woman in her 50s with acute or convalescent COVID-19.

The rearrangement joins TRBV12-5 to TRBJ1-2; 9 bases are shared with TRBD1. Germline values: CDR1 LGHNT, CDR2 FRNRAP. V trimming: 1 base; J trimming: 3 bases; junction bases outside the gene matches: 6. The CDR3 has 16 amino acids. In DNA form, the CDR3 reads TGTGCTAGTGGTTTGGCCTACAGGGGGCAGGACTATGGCTACACCTTC. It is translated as CASGLAYRGQDYGYTF.

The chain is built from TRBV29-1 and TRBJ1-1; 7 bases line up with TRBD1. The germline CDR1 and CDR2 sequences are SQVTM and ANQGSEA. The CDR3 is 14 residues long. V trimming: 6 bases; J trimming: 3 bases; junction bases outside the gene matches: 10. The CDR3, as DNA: TGCAGCGTCTGTATGAATACAGGGGACACTGAAGCTTTCTTT. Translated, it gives CSVCMNTGDTEAFF.

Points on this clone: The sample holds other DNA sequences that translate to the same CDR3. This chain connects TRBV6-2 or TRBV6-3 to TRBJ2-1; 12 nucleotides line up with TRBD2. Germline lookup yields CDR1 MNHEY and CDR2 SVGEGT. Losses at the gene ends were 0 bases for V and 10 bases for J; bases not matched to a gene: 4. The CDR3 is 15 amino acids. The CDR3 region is CASSYSASGGGEQFF. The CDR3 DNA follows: TGTGCCAGCAGTTACTCGGCTAGCGGGGGGGGAGAGCAGTTCTTC.

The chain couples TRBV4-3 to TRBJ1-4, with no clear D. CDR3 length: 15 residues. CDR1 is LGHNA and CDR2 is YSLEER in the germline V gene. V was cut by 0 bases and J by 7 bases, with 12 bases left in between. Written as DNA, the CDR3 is TGCGCCAGCAGCCAAGAGGAAAGGGAGGGTGAAAAACTGTTTTTT. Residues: CASSQEEREGEKLFF.

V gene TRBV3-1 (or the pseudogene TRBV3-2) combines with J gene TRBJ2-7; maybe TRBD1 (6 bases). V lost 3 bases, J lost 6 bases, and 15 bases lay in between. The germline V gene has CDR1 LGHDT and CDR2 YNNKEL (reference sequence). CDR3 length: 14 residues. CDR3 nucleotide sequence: TGTGCCAGCAGCCAGGGCCAGGGGTCAGGCGAGCAGTACTTC. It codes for CASSQGQGSGEQYF.

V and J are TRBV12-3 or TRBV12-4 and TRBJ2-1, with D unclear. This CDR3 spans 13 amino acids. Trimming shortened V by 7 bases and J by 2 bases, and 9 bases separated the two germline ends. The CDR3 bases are TGTGCCAGCAAGGCAGGCCCCTACAATGAGCAGTTCTTC. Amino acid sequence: CASKAGPYNEQFF.

CDR3 protein: CASSSDRGYYGYTF. For the CDR3, the DNA is TGTGCCAGTAGTTCGGACAGGGGGTATTACGGCTACACCTTC. V usage is TRBV19 and J usage is TRBJ1-2; 10 bases align to TRBD1. J was trimmed by 8 bases and V by 5 bases; bases with no gene match: 8. The length of the CDR3 is 14 residues. Germline V CDR1 and CDR2: LNHDA, SQIVND (reference sequence).

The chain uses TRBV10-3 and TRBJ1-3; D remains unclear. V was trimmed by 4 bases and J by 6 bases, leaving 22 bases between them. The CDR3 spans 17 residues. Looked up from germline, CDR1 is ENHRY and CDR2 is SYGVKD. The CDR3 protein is CAISGRAQPGLENTIYF. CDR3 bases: TGTGCCATCAGTGGGAGGGCACAGCCCGGGTTGGAAAACACCATATATTTT.

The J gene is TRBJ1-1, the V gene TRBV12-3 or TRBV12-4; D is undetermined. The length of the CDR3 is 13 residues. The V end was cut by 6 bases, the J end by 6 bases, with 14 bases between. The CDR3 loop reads CASRTAGYPEAFF. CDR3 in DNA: TGTGCCAGCAGAACCGCCGGGTACCCTGAAGCTTTCTTT.